Below, one T cell receptor (beta chain) is given with its context. These data are taken from a study of blood T cell repertoires in COVID-19. Study-level information: Donors in the United States, Italy and Spain gave samples during acute or convalescent COVID-19. PBMCs, B-cell-depleted T cells, or T cells were the source of the cDNA or gDNA that made up the material.

V shed 3 bases, J shed 4 bases, and the junction held 7 bases outside the gene matches. The CDR3 runs 16 residues. Germline CDR1 and CDR2: KGHDR and SFDVKD. Original handling: Reference gene primer amplification gave estimated nucleated cell counts. Only in-frame clones appear in the TCRdb table, and some are missing; sequencing was by immunoSEQ multiplex PCR. V, J and clone size are taken as reported in that table, and D and trimming were inferred from the DNA itself. The profile covers approximately 120,000 clones, with around 78% appearing a single time and about 20% taken by the ten largest. This TCR was sampled from a woman between 55 and 75 years old with acute or convalescent COVID-19. The gene calls are TRBV24-1 and TRBJ2-1; 8 positions match TRBD1. The sequenced sample consisted of peripheral blood. The CDR3 sequence: CATSDVRDRYYNEQFF. The DNA of the CDR3 is TGTGCCACCAGTGATGTCCGGGACAGGTATTACAATGAGCAGTTCTTC.